This entry lists 9 T cell receptor beta chains sequenced from one sample in a study of technical replicates of blood from a few donors. Method: immunoSEQ multiplex PCR; TCRdb's copy keeps in-frame clones and lacks some. The sample yields about 81,000 clones, approximately 94% seen once. The sample was T cells isolated from PBMCs. Every receptor here comes from a human donor in good health.

The gene calls are TRBV27 and TRBJ1-5, with TRBD1 as a possible D gene (6 bases). The CDR3 sequence is 15 residues long. CDR1 and CDR2 from the germline V gene are MNHEY and SMNVEV (reference sequence). Trimming shortened V by 2 bases and J by 4 bases, and 12 bases separated the two germline ends. In DNA form, the CDR3 reads TGTGCCAGCAGTTTAGATTGGGGGACAAATCAGCCCCAGCATTTT. It encodes CASSLDWGTNQPQHF.

The sample holds one count of this clone. The chain couples TRBV20-1 to TRBJ2-4, with a tentative D call TRBD1 (5 bases). There are 11 residues in the CDR3. With 6 bases removed from V and 13 bases from J, the gap between germline ends came to 16 bases. CDR1 is DFQATT and CDR2 is SNEGSKA in the germline V gene (reference sequence). The CDR3 bases are TGCAGTGCCACAACAGGATCCCCGCAGTACTTC. Protein product: CSATTGSPQYF.

J is TRBJ1-3 and V is TRBV5-1; D gene uncertain. The CDR3 has 16 amino acids. CDR1 and CDR2 (germline): SGHRS, YFSETQ. Trimming left V 3 bases short and J 0 bases short, with 13 bases between. CDR3 in amino acids: CASSSQDSFSGNTIYF. The CDR3 coding sequence is TGCGCCAGCAGCTCCCAGGACTCATTCTCTGGAAACACCATATATTTT.

The rearrangement links TRBV9 to TRBJ2-2; D ambiguous. The V end was cut by 0 bases, the J end by 5 bases, with 2 bases between. From germline, CDR1 is SGDLS and CDR2 YYNGEE. CDR3 length equals 12 residues. The CDR3 region is CASSVATGELFF. The CDR3 DNA is TGTGCCAGCAGCGTAGCTACCGGGGAGCTGTTTTTT.

This chain links TRBV7-2 with TRBJ1-1; unclear D gene. V shed 2 bases and J shed 3 bases, with 7 bases lying between them. Germline V gene sequence: CDR1 SGHTA, CDR2 FQGNSA. This CDR3 comprises 13 residues. The chain's CDR3 is CASSLQSYTEAFF. CDR3 nucleotides: TGTGCCAGCAGCTTACAGTCGTACACTGAAGCTTTCTTT.

Regarding this clone: The junction and the germline gene differ at one end; a read error may be behind it. This chain joins TRBV30 and TRBJ2-7, with 10 bases that match TRBD2. Germline CDR1 reads GTSNPN; CDR2 reads SVGIG (reference sequence). The CDR3 spans 13 residues. The CDR3 loop is CAWTASGSFGGNF. The CDR3 DNA follows: TGTGCCTGGACTGCTAGCGGGAGTTTTGGAGGGAACTTC.

V and J are TRBV11-3 and TRBJ1-3; D is ambiguous. CDR1 is SGHNT, CDR2 YENEEA, per germline. This CDR3 region has 15 residues. V dropped 5 bases and J dropped 0 bases, with 11 bases sitting between them. Here the CDR3 DNA reads TGTGCCAGCAGCCCGCGGCCCCTCTCTGGAAACACCATATATTTT. Protein sequence: CASSPRPLSGNTIYF.

CDR3 residues: CASSSPLTSGDQLSYEQYF. The CDR3 bases are TGTGCCAGCAGTTCCCCCTTGACTAGCGGGGATCAATTGAGCTACGAGCAGTACTTC. This rearrangement joins TRBV27 to TRBJ2-7; 11 nucleotides align to TRBD2. The CDR3 length is 19 residues. Germline CDR1 reads MNHEY; CDR2 reads SMNVEV (reference sequence). V shed 4 bases, J shed 3 bases, and the junction held 17 bases outside the gene matches.

The rearrangement joins TRBV19 to TRBJ1-1; D call uncertain. Germline assignment: CDR1 LNHDA and CDR2 SQIVND (reference sequence). The CDR3 length is 12 residues. V was cut by 5 bases and J by 4 bases, with 8 bases left in between. The CDR3 loop is CASSRGSTEAFF. The DNA for the CDR3 is TGTGCCAGTAGTCGAGGGAGCACTGAAGCTTTCTTT.